This T cell receptor beta chain was recorded in a study of early T cells in non-severe SARS-CoV-2 infection. Study-level information: Sequencing was performed on bulk RNA from unsorted whole blood, leaving chains unpaired. Study-level points and caveats: Matching results from VDJdb favored anti-spike CD8 responses, leaving private and CD4 specificities undetected.

Germline lookup yields CDR1 GTSNPN and CDR2 SVGIG (reference sequence). The CDR3 runs to 13 residues. V shed 3 bases and J shed 2 bases, with 10 bases lying between them. cDNA molecules, individually, were tagged with unique molecular identifiers. In TCRdb, the 5' RACE reads were re-called with MiXCR into one record per CDR3 protein. The sample gives fewer than 65,000 distinct CDR3 sequences, about 9.4% of which show up once; just over 4.5% is in the top ten. A few counts support this clonotype. The target antigen is unknown. This chain links TRBV30 with TRBJ1-2; tentatively, D is TRBD1 (5 bases). Sequences were obtained from whole blood. The clonotype was recovered from an adult who was a healthcare worker with PCR-confirmed SARS-CoV-2 infection or an uninfected control (not recorded which). CDR3 bases: TGTGCCTGGAGAAGGGACGAGAACTATGGCTACACCTTC. Translating gives CAWRRDENYGYTF.